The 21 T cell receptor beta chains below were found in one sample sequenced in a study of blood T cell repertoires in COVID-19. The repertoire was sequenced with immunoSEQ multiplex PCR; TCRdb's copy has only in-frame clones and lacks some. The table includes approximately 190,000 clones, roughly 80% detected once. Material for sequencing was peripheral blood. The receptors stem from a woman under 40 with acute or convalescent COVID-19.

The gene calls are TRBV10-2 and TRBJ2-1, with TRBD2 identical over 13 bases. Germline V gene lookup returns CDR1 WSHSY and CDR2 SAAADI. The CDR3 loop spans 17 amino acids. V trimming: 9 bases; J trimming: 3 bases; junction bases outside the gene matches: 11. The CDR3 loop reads CASRRTSGSRNYNEQFF. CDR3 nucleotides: TGCGCCAGTAGGCGGACTAGCGGGAGTCGAAACTACAATGAGCAGTTCTTC.

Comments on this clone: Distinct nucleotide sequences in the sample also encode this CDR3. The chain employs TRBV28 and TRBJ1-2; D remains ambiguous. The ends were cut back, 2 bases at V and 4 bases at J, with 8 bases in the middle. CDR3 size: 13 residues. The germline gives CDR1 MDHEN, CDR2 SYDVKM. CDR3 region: CASSLAGAYGYTF. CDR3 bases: TGTGCCAGCAGTTTAGCAGGCGCCTATGGCTACACCTTC.

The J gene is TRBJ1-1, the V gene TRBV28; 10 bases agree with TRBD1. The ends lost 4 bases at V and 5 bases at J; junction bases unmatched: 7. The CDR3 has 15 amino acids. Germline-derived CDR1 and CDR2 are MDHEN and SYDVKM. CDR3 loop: CASSSPGQGRTEAFF. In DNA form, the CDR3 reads TGTGCCAGCAGTTCCCCGGGACAGGGGAGAACTGAAGCTTTCTTT.

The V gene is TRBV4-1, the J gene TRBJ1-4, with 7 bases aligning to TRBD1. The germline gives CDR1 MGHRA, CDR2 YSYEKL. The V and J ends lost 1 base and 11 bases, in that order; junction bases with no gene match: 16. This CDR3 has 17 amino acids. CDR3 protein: CASSQAQAGQKRGKLFF. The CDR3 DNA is TGCGCCAGCAGCCAAGCTCAGGCGGGACAGAAGCGCGGGAAACTGTTTTTT.

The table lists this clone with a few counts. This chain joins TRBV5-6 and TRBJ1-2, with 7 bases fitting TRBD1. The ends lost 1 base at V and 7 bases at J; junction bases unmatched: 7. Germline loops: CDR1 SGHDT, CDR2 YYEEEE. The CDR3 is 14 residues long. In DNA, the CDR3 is TGTGCCAGCAGCTTGTATCCGTCAGGGGGTGGCTACACCTTC. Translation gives CASSLYPSGGGYTF.

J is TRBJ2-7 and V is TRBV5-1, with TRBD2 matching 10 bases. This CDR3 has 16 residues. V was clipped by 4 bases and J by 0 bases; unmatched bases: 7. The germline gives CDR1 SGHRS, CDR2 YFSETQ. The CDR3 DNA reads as TGCGCCAGCAGCCCTTTGACTAGCGGGTCCTCCTACGAGCAGTACTTC. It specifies CASSPLTSGSSYEQYF.

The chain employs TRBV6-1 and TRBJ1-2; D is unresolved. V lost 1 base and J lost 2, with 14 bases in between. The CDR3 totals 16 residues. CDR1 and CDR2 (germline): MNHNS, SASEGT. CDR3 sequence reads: CASSEVGIGWNYGYTF. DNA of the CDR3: TGTGCCAGCAGTGAAGTCGGGATAGGTTGGAACTATGGCTACACCTTC.

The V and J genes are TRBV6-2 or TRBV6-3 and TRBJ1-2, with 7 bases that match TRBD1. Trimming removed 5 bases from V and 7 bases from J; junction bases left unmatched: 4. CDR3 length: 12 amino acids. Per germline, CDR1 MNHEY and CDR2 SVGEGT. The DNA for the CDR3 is TGTGCCAGCAGTCCACAGGGGTTTGGCTACACCTTC. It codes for CASSPQGFGYTF.

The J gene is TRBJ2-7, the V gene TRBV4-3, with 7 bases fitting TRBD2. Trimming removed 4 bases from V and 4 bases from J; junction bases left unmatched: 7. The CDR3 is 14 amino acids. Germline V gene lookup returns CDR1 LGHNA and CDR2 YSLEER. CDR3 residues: CASSPTAGAYEQYF. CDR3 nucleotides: TGCGCCAGCAGCCCGACTGCGGGAGCTTACGAGCAGTACTTC.

As DNA, the CDR3 is TGTGCCAGCAGCTTAACGTCAGGGACAGATACGCAGTATTTT. This codes for CASSLTSGTDTQYF. V gene TRBV7-3 combines with J gene TRBJ2-3; tentative D call: TRBD1 (5 bases). CDR1 is SGHTA and CDR2 is FQGTGA in the germline V gene. The CDR3 is made up of 14 amino acids. The ends were cut back, 0 bases at V and 3 bases at J, with 7 bases in the middle.

This CDR3 reads CASSTRLGGTEAFF. In nucleotides, the CDR3 is TGTGCCAGCAGTACCCGGTTAGGCGGCACTGAAGCTTTCTTT. The J gene is TRBJ1-1, the V gene TRBV6-2 or TRBV6-3; D remains unclear. Germline-derived CDR1 and CDR2 are MNHEY and SVGEGT. CDR3 length equals 14 residues. The V end lost 5 bases, the J end lost 4 bases, and 14 bases lay between the germline ends.

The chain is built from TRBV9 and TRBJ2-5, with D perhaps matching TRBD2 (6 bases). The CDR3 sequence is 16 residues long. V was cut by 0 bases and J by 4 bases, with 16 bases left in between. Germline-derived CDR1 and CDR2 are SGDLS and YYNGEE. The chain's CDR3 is CASSVGDAGWGETQYF. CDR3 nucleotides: TGTGCCAGCAGCGTAGGTGACGCGGGGTGGGGAGAGACCCAGTACTTC.

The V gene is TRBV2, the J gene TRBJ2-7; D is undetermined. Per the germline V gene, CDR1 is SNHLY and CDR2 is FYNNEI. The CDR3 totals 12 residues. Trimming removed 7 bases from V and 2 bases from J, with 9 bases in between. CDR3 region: CASTRTTYEQYF. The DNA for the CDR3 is TGTGCCAGCACACGCACTACCTACGAGCAGTACTTC.

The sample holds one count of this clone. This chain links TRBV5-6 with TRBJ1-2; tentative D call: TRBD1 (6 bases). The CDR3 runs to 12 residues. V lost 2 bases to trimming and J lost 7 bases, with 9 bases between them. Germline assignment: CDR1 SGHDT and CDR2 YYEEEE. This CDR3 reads CASSLRGGGYTF. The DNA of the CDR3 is TGTGCCAGCAGCTTAAGAGGGGGTGGCTACACCTTC.

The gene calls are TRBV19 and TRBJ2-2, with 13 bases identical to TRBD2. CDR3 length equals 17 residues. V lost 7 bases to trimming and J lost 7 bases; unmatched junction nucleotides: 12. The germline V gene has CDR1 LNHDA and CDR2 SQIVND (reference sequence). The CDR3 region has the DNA TGTGCCAGTACCGGACTAGCGGGAGTTGGGTTAAACGGGGAGCTGTTTTTT. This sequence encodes CASTGLAGVGLNGELFF. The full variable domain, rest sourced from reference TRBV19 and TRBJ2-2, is DGGITQSPKYLFRKEGQNVTLSCEQNLNHDAMYWYRQDPGQGLRLIYYSQIVNDFQKGDIAEGYSVSREKKESFPLTVTSAQKNPTAFYLCASTGLAGVGLNGELFFGEGSRLTVL.

This CDR3 is CASGRENVFGNTIYF. CDR3 sequence (DNA): TGTGCCAGCGGCCGGGAAAACGTATTTGGAAACACCATATATTTT. V is TRBV7-2 and J is TRBJ1-3; D gene uncertain. Germline loops: CDR1 SGHTA, CDR2 FQGNSA. V lost 8 bases and J lost 3, with 17 bases in between. This CDR3 has 15 amino acids.

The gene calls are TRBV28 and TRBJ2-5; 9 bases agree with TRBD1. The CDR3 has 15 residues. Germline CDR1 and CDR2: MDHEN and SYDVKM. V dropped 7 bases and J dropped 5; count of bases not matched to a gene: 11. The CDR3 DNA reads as TGTGCCAGCAAAACTAACAGGGGGCCCGTGGAGACCCAGTACTTC. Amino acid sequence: CASKTNRGPVETQYF.

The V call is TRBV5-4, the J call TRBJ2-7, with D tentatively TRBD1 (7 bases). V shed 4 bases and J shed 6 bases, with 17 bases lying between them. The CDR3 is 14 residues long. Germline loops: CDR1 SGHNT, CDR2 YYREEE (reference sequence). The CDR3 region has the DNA TGTGCCAGCAGCAGTGAACAGGGGACTGTCGAGCAGTACTTC. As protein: CASSSEQGTVEQYF.

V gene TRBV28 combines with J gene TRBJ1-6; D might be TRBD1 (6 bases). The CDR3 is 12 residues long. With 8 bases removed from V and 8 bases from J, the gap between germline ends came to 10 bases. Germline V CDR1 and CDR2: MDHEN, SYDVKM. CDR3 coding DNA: TGTGCCAGCGGACAGTTGGATTCACCCCTCCACTTT. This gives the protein CASGQLDSPLHF.

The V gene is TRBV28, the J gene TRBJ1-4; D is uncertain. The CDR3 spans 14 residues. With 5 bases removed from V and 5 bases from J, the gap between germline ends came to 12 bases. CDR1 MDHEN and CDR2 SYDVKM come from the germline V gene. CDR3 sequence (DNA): TGTGCCAGCAGTACACCGGACTTAAATGAAAAACTGTTTTTT. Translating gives CASSTPDLNEKLFF.

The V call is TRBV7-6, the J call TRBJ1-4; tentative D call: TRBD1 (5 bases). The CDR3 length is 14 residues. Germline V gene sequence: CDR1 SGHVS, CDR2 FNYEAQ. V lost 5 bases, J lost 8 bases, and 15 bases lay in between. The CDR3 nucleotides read TGTGCCAGCAGCACGCGGGGGGTGGGCGAAAAACTGTTTTTT. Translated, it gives CASSTRGVGEKLFF.